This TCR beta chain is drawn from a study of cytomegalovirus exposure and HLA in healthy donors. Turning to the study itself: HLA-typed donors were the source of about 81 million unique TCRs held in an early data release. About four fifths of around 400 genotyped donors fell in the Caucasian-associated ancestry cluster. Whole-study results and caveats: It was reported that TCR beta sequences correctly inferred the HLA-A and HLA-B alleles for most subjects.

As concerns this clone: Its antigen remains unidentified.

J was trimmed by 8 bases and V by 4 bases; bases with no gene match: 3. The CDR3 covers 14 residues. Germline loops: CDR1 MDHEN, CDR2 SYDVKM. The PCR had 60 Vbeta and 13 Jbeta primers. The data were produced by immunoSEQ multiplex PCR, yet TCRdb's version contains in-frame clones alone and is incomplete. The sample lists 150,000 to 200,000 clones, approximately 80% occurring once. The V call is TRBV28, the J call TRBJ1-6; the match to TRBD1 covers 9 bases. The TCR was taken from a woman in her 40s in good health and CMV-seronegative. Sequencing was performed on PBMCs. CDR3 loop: CASSSGQGHSPLHF. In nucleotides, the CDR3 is TGTGCCAGCAGTTCAGGACAGGGGCATTCACCCCTCCACTTT. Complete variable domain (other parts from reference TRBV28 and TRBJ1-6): DVKVTQSSRYLVKRTGEKVFLECVQDMDHENMFWYRQDPGLGLRLIYFSYDVKMKEKGDIPEGYSVSREKKERFSLILESASTNQTSMYLCASSSGQGHSPLHFGNGTRLTVT.